Reported below is one TCR beta chain. Survey-level immunoSEQ v3.0 assays were run. The data were produced by immunoSEQ multiplex PCR, yet TCRdb's version contains in-frame clones alone and is incomplete. Altogether more than 20,000 clones are present, 85% being singletons, with the ten largest covering 3% to 4%. The sample belongs to a study of long-term antiretroviral therapy in people with HIV. The length of the CDR3 is 15 residues. Germline V lookup: CDR1 SGHRS, CDR2 YFSETQ. The V end lost 4 bases, the J end lost 3 bases, and 17 bases lay between the germline ends. The sequencing used unsorted PBMCs, collected around 4 years after starting antiretroviral therapy. The V and J genes are TRBV5-1 and TRBJ2-7; D could derive from TRBD1 or TRBD2 (6 bases each). The sequence came from a young man with HIV. CDR3 nucleotide sequence: TGCGCCAGCAGCCCGGACGGGGGCCCCCACTACGAGCAGTACGTC. Translation: CASSPDGGPHYEQYV.